This T cell receptor (beta chain) appears in the sequencing data of a study of OX40 agonist ivuxolimab in advanced cancers. Overall study: The patients received ivuxolimab by intravenous route every 2 weeks at 0.01 to 10 mg/kg.

Points on this clone: Its target is unknown.

Study-level points and caveats: The average count of expanded clones was higher among CD8+ T cells than among CD4+. Certain nonresponding patients likewise had low normalized T-cell clonal expansion.

Clones were sequenced by immunoSEQ multiplex PCR, and TCRdb holds only the in-frame ones, with some missing. There are roughly 30,000 clones in the sample; roughly 71% occur only once, and about an eighth lies in the top ten. The clonotype was recovered from an adult with an advanced solid tumor such as melanoma, head and neck, liver or kidney cancer. Specimen: CD4+ or CD8+ T cells sorted from blood, collected in a trial of the OX40 agonist ivuxolimab.

CDR3 DNA sequence: TGCGCCAGCAGCCAAGGGAATAGGAACACCGGGGAGCTGTTTTTT. It codes for CASSQGNRNTGELFF. The chain has TRBV4-1 and TRBJ2-2; no firm D call. The V end was cut by 1 base, the J end by 1 base, with 7 bases between. Germline values: CDR1 MGHRA, CDR2 YSYEKL. The CDR3 has 15 residues.